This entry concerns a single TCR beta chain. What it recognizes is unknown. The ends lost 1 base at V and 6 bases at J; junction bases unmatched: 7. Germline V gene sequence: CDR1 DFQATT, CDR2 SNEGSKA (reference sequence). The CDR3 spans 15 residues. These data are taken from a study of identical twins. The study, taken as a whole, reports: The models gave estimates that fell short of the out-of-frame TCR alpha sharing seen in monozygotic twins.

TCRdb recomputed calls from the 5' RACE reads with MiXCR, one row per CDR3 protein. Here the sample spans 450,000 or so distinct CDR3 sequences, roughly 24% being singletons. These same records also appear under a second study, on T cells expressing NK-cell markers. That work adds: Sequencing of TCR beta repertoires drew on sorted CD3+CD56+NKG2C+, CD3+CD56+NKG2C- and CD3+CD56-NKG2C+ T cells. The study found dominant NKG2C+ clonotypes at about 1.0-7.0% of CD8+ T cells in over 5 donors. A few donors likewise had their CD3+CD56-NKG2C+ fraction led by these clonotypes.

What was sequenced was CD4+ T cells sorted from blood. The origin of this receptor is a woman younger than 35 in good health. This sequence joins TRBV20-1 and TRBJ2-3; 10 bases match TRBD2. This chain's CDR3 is CSARATSGPPDTQYF. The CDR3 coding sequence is TGCAGTGCTAGAGCGACTAGCGGGCCGCCTGATACGCAGTATTTT.